This T cell receptor beta chain derives from a study of blood T cell repertoires in COVID-19. Background on the study: T cells, B-cell-depleted T cells, or PBMCs supplied cDNA or gDNA.

This CDR3 region has 14 residues. Trimming removed 3 bases at V and 2 bases at J, with 11 bases between. The germline V gene encodes CDR1 SEHNR and CDR2 FQNEAQ (reference sequence). Sequenced by immunoSEQ multiplex PCR; TCRdb stores in-frame clones only, minus some. The profile shows hundreds of thousands of clones, approximately 90% of them singletons. The Seattle patients, enrolled during active infection, were followed longitudinally. This clone showed up just a few times. The V gene is TRBV7-9, the J gene TRBJ2-7; D perhaps matches TRBD2 (6 bases). The specimen sequenced was peripheral blood. This clonotype originated in a woman between 50 and 59 years old with COVID-19, enrolled during active disease. CDR3 region: CASSFWAGTYEQYF. The CDR3 DNA sequence: TGTGCCAGCAGCTTTTGGGCGGGGACCTACGAGCAGTACTTC. The whole variable domain, filled in from reference TRBV7-9 and TRBJ2-7, reads DTGVSQNPRHKITKRGQNVTFRCDPISEHNRLYWYRQTLGQGPEFLTYFQNEAQLEKSRLLSDRFSAERPKGSFSTLEIQRTEQGDSAMYLCASSFWAGTYEQYFGPGTRLTVT.